The clone carrying this T cell receptor (beta chain) was found many times. This CDR3 is 15 amino acids long. V lost 3 bases, J lost 2 bases, and 2 bases stayed unmatched. Germline assignment: CDR1 KGHSH and CDR2 LQKENI. This sample stems from a study of molecular identifiers for immune sequencing clone quantification. The use of previously described methods and listed TCR primers produced the bulk TCR libraries. TCRdb passed the PCR reads through MiXCR, listing each CDR3 protein once. The table lists roughly 630,000 distinct CDR3 sequences, about 25% of them singletons, with about 0.78% in the top ten.

This chain joins TRBV18 and TRBJ2-3, with TRBD2 matching 10 bases. The origin of this receptor is a human donor in good health. Some libraries in this study had Jurkat cell RNA spiked in. Input material: naive CD8+ T cells from blood, with Jurkat cell RNA spiked in. Subset given: FACS-sorted CD8+CD4-CCR7+CD45RA+ naive T cells. The CDR3 DNA reads as TGTGCCAGCTCACCCGGGACTAGCGTCACAGATACGCAGTATTTT. It is translated as CASSPGTSVTDTQYF.